The 6 T cell receptor beta chains presented below share a single source sample, sequenced in a study of cytotoxic CD8 clonotypes in ibrutinib-treated CLL. Some clones are missing from TCRdb's copy, which holds only in-frame ones; the method was immunoSEQ multiplex PCR. The sample consists of 49,000 or so clones, approximately 50% of them appearing once. The material was PBMCs, obtained after 12 months of ibrutinib treatment. Source of these receptors: a human donor with chronic lymphocytic leukemia.

The chain is built from TRBV27 and TRBJ1-1; 8 bases are a match to TRBD1. V trimming: 5 bases; J trimming: 4 bases; junction bases outside the gene matches: 12. The germline V gene has CDR1 MNHEY and CDR2 SMNVEV (reference sequence). CDR3 length equals 16 residues. CDR3 nucleotide sequence: TGTGCCAGCAGTCCCGACAGGGGAAGGGATATCACTGAAGCTTTCTTT. This encodes CASSPDRGRDITEAFF.

The rearrangement links TRBV28 to TRBJ1-6, with D unclear. CDR1 is MDHEN, CDR2 SYDVKM, per germline. CDR3 length: 11 residues. V was cut by 6 bases and J by 12 bases, with 9 bases left in between. The CDR3 bases are TGTGCCAGCAGGTCTACTGGACCCCTCCACTTT. This encodes CASRSTGPLHF.

This chain uses TRBV7-8 with TRBJ1-1; D uncertain. V was pared by 4 bases and J by 0 bases, with 9 bases between. Germline CDR1 reads SGHVS; CDR2 reads FQNEAQ. The CDR3 consists of 14 residues. The CDR3 nucleotides are TGTGCCAGCAGCTCCCTAGACTTGAACACTGAAGCTTTCTTT. It specifies CASSSLDLNTEAFF.

This chain joins TRBV7-2 and TRBJ2-7; possibly TRBD2 for D (5 bases). CDR1 is SGHTA and CDR2 is FQGNSA in the germline V gene. The CDR3 runs to 12 residues. Deletions cut 3 bases from V and 6 bases from J, with 9 bases between. The chain's CDR3 is CASSLEVGEQYF. The CDR3 DNA sequence: TGTGCCAGCAGCTTGGAGGTTGGCGAGCAGTACTTC.

The rearrangement uses TRBV4-1 and TRBJ2-1; the D gene could be TRBD1 or TRBD2 (5 bases each). The CDR3 length is 16 residues. V was pared by 3 bases and J by 3 bases, with 15 bases between. In germline, CDR1 is MGHRA, CDR2 YSYEKL. CDR3 nucleotide sequence: TGCGCCAGCAGCCAGGACCGGGACGGGTACTACAATGAGCAGTTCTTC. It encodes CASSQDRDGYYNEQFF.

This sequence joins TRBV5-1 and TRBJ1-1; D is possibly TRBD1 (5 bases). Germline CDR1 reads SGHRS; CDR2 reads YFSETQ. The V end lost 5 bases, the J end lost 3 bases, and 5 bases lay between the germline ends. CDR3 length: 11 amino acids. The CDR3 region has the DNA TGCGCCAGCAGACAGGACACTGAAGCTTTCTTT. This codes for CASRQDTEAFF.